This entry describes one T cell receptor (beta chain). This sample is drawn from a study of shared clonotypes between healthy human individuals. Germline V CDR1 and CDR2: MRHNA, SNTAGT. The length of the CDR3 is 15 residues. V was cut by 6 bases and J by 8 bases, with 20 bases left in between. Assay: immunoSEQ multiplex PCR; the TCRdb copy retains only in-frame clones and omits some. There are approximately 2,300,000 clones in the sample; approximately 90% occur only once, and roughly 0.34% lies in the top ten. This clonotype was obtained from a young man in good health. Some clones in this sample may be carry-over from other donors' samples. The chain combines TRBV6-4 with TRBJ2-1, with D maybe TRBD1 (7 bases). The sample taken for sequencing was naive CD4+ T cells from PBMCs. Subset in this sample: CD45RA+ positively selected. The CDR3 DNA reads TGTGCCAGCAGCCAGGGGGGCAGGGGCTGGGATGAGCAGTTCTTC. Translating gives CASSQGGRGWDEQFF.